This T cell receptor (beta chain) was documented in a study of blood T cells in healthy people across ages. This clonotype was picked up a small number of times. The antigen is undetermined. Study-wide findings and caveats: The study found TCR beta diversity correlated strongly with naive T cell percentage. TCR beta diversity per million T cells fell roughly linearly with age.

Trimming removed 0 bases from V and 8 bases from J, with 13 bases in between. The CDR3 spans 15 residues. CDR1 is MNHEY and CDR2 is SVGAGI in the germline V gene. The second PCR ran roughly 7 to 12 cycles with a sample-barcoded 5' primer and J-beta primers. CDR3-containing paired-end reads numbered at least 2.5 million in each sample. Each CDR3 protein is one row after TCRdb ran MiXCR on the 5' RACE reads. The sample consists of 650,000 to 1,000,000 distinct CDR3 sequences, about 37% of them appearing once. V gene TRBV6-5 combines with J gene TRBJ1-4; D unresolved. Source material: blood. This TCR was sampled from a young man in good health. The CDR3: CASSYSRVMREKLFF. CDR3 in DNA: TGTGCCAGCAGTTACTCCCGGGTTATGCGGGAAAAACTGTTTTTT.